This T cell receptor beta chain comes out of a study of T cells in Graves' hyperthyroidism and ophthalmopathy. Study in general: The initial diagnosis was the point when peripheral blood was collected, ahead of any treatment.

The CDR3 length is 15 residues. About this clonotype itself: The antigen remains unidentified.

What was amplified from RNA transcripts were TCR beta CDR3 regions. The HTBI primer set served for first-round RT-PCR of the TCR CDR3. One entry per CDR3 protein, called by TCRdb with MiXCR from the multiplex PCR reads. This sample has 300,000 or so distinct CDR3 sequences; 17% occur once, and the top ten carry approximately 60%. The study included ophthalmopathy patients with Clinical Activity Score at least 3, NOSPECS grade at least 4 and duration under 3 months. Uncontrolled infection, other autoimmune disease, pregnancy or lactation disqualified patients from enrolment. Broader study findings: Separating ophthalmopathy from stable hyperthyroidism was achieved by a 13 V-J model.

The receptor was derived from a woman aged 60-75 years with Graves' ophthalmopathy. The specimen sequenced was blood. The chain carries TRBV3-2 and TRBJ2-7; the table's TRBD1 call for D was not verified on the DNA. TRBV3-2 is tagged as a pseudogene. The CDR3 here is CASSQRPGERGEQYF. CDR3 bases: TGTGCCAGCAGCCAACGCCCCGGGGAAAGGGGCGAGCAGTACTTC.